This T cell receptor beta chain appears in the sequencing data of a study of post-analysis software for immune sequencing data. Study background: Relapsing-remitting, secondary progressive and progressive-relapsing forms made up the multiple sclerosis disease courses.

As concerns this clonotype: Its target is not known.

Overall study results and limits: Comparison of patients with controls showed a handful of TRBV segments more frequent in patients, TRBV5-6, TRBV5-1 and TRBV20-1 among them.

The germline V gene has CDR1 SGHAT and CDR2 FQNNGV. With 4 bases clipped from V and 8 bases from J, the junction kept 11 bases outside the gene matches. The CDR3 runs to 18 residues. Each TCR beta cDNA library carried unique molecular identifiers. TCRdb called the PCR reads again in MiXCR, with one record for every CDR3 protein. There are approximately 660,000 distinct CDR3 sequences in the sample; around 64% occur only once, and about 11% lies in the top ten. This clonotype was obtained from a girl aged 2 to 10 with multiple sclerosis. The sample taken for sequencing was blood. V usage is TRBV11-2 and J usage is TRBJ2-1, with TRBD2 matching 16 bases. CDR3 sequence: CASSSGLAGGSYPYEQFF. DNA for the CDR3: TGTGCCAGCAGCTCGGGACTAGCGGGGGGGTCCTACCCCTATGAGCAGTTCTTC.